The 30 T cell receptor beta chains below all came from one sample that was sequenced in a study of T cells in Graves' hyperthyroidism and ophthalmopathy. Regions amplified from RNA transcripts were the TCR beta CDR3 regions. HTBI primers drove first-round RT-PCR of the TCR CDR3. From the multiplex PCR reads, TCRdb called clonotypes with MiXCR, one entry per CDR3 protein. The table has over 700,000 distinct CDR3 sequences, over 35% seen once. The sample consisted of blood. All receptors derive from a woman aged 40 to 50 with Graves' hyperthyroidism.

J is TRBJ1-5 and V is TRBV15; D remains ambiguous. The V and J ends lost 2 bases and 4 bases respectively, with 12 bases between them. This CDR3 comprises 15 residues. Germline-derived CDR1 and CDR2 are LNHNV and YYDKDF (reference sequence). As DNA, the CDR3 is TGTGCCACCAGCAGACCACAGCCGTTAAATCAGCCCCAGCATTTT. This translates into CATSRPQPLNQPQHF.

The genes are TRBV6-5 and TRBJ1-5; D is unclear. Germline V gene lookup returns CDR1 MNHEY and CDR2 SVGAGI. Trimming took 0 bases from V and 0 from J, leaving 12 bases between them. The CDR3 consists of 17 residues. The CDR3 nucleotides are TGTGCCAGCAGTTACTCGATGCCGAGGACTAGCAATCAGCCCCAGCATTTT. This translates into CASSYSMPRTSNQPQHF.

The V gene is TRBV29-1, the J gene TRBJ1-5, with a tentative D call TRBD1 (6 bases). V lost 5 bases and J 5 bases, leaving 16 bases between the germline ends. The germline V gene encodes CDR1 SQVTM and CDR2 ANQGSEA. This CDR3 is built from 14 residues. CDR3 bases: TGCAGCGTTCCCGGGGGGACAACCGATCAGCCCCAGCATTTT. Translating it yields CSVPGGTTDQPQHF.

This clonotype was seen a few times. This CDR3 reads CSAGGGDSYGYTF. CDR3 DNA sequence: TGCAGTGCCGGAGGGGGGGACAGTTATGGCTACACCTTC. The gene calls are TRBV20-1 and TRBJ1-2; TRBD1 matches 7 bases. Germline V gene lookup returns CDR1 DFQATT and CDR2 SNEGSKA (reference sequence). CDR3 length equals 13 residues. Trimming at V came to 6 bases and at J to 5 bases, leaving 9 bases not matched to a gene.

The chain recombines TRBV6-6 with TRBJ1-2, with TRBD1 as a possible D gene (6 bases). Trimming pared 0 bases from V and 3 bases from J, leaving 11 bases between. The CDR3 length is 15 residues. Per germline, CDR1 MNHNY and CDR2 SVGAGI (reference sequence). The chain's CDR3 is CASSYSGGLYYGYTF. Written as DNA, the CDR3 is TGTGCCAGCAGTTACTCGGGGGGGCTTTACTATGGCTACACCTTC.

The chain combines TRBV9 with TRBJ2-7; TRBD2 agrees at 10 bases. CDR1 is SGDLS and CDR2 is YYNGEE in the germline V gene. Germline trimming cut 4 bases from V and 5 bases from J; bases unmatched to any gene: 9. This CDR3 spans 15 amino acids. CDR3 loop: CASSQAGLALNEQYF. The CDR3 DNA reads TGTGCCAGCAGCCAAGCGGGACTAGCGTTAAACGAGCAGTACTTC.

V is TRBV12-3 or TRBV12-4 and J is TRBJ1-2, with 7 bases lining up with TRBD1. The CDR3 has 15 amino acids. With V trimmed by 2 bases and J by 5 bases, 8 bases remained unmatched. The CDR3 sequence: CASSLTKTGQYGYTF. The CDR3 region has the DNA TGTGCCAGCAGTTTAACTAAGACAGGGCAGTATGGCTACACCTTC.

This clonotype was seen ten or more times. V and J are TRBV29-1 and TRBJ1-2, with TRBD1 matching over 11 bases. The germline CDR1 and CDR2 sequences are SQVTM and ANQGSEA. This CDR3 has 14 amino acids. Germline trimming cut 7 bases from V and 3 bases from J; bases unmatched to any gene: 7. CDR3 coding DNA: TGCAGCGCGTCTGGGGACAGGGGGGACTATGGCTACACCTTC. Protein: CSASGDRGDYGYTF. Drawing the rest from reference TRBV29-1 and TRBJ1-2, the complete variable domain is SAVISQKPSRDICQRGTSLTIQCQVDSQVTMMFWYRQQPGQSLTLIATANQGSEATYESGFVIDKFPISRPNLTFSTLTVSNMSPEDSSIYLCSASGDRGDYGYTFGSGTRLTVV.

This clonotype was picked up a small number of times. V usage is TRBV10-3 and J usage is TRBJ2-3, with D maybe TRBD2 (6 bases). The V end lost 7 bases, the J end lost 0 bases, and 23 bases lay between the germline ends. Germline V lookup: CDR1 ENHRY, CDR2 SYGVKD. This CDR3 has 18 amino acids. In DNA, the CDR3 is TGTGCCATCAACAAACAAGCGGGCGTAGCCTCTAGCACAGATACGCAGTATTTT. It specifies CAINKQAGVASSTDTQYF.

This clonotype was observed at least ten times. This rearrangement joins TRBV10-3 to TRBJ1-2; no firm D call. V lost 4 bases and J 7 bases, leaving 16 bases between the germline ends. CDR3 length: 14 amino acids. CDR1 is ENHRY and CDR2 is SYGVKD in the germline V gene. This CDR3 is CAISGVKGSGGYTF. As DNA, the CDR3 is TGTGCCATCAGTGGGGTCAAGGGATCGGGTGGCTACACCTTC.

Details on this clonotype: The junction departs from the called germline gene at one end, perhaps through a read error. The V gene is TRBV7-9, the J gene TRBJ2-2, with 9 bases that match TRBD2. Germline V gene lookup returns CDR1 SEHNR and CDR2 FQNEAQ (reference sequence). The length of the CDR3 is 17 residues. The CDR3 reads CASSGGWGLWYTGELFF. DNA of the CDR3: TGCGCCAGCAGCGGGGGGTGGGGACTTTGGTATACCGGGGAGCTGTTTTTT.

This clonotype has a handful of counts. The chain uses TRBV7-9 and TRBJ1-1; D is possibly TRBD1 (5 bases). The CDR3 has 13 amino acids. The V gene's germline CDR1 is SEHNR and CDR2 FQNEAQ (reference sequence). Trimming pared 6 bases from V and 11 bases from J, leaving 19 bases between. As DNA, the CDR3 is TGTGCCAGCAGGTCCAATACAGGTCCCCAGGCTTTCTTT. It translates to CASRSNTGPQAFF. The full variable domain, with the rest looked up from reference TRBV7-9 and TRBJ1-1, is DTGVSQNPRHKITKRGQNVTFRCDPISEHNRLYWYRQTLGQGPEFLTYFQNEAQLEKSRLLSDRFSAERPKGSFSTLEIQRTEQGDSAMYLCASRSNTGPQAFFGQGTRLTVV.

The gene calls are TRBV5-4 and TRBJ1-1; 7 bases map to TRBD1. CDR3 length: 15 residues. Germline V lookup: CDR1 SGHNT, CDR2 YYREEE (reference sequence). The trim removed 0 bases at V and 3 bases at J, leaving 5 bases unmatched. The CDR3 DNA is TGTGCCAGCAGCTTGGCCAGACAGGGCTACACTGAAGCTTTCTTT. Translation gives CASSLARQGYTEAFF.

V is TRBV24-1 and J is TRBJ1-1, with D possibly TRBD1 on 5 matching bases. This CDR3 spans 15 amino acids. Germline V gene sequence: CDR1 KGHDR, CDR2 SFDVKD. V was clipped by 2 bases and J by 4 bases, with 13 bases between them. The CDR3 reads CATSDSSGTGTEAFF. For the CDR3, the DNA is TGTGCCACCAGTGATTCCAGCGGGACCGGCACTGAAGCTTTCTTT.

This clonotype was seen at least ten times. The chain links TRBV9 to TRBJ1-5; TRBD1 agrees at 7 bases. The germline CDR1 and CDR2 sequences are SGDLS and YYNGEE. V dropped 3 bases and J dropped 4; count of bases not matched to a gene: 4. CDR3 length: 14 amino acids. The CDR3 DNA is TGTGCCAGCAGCGCGGAACAGGGGAATCAGCCCCAGCATTTT. Its protein product is CASSAEQGNQPQHF.

This clonotype occurred a few times. This chain uses TRBV20-1 with TRBJ1-5, with 8 bases fitting TRBD1. CDR3 length equals 16 residues. Germline CDR1 DFQATT, CDR2 SNEGSKA (reference sequence). V gave up 3 bases and J gave up 5 bases; unmatched junction bases: 12. Here the CDR3 reads CSARDAGGLGDQPQHF. The CDR3 coding sequence is TGCAGTGCTAGGGACGCAGGGGGCCTTGGGGATCAGCCCCAGCATTTT.

As for this clonotype: Given a much more abundant clone one base away, this may be a read error. The chain uses TRBV9 and TRBJ1-5; tentative D call: TRBD1 (6 bases). This CDR3 spans 15 amino acids. Looked up from germline, CDR1 is SGDLS and CDR2 is YYNGEE. V was cut by 0 bases and J by 7 bases, with 14 bases left in between. The CDR3 DNA sequence: TGTGCCAGCAGCGTAGGGGGGCGGGGCCGGCAGCCCCAGCATTTT. Translation: CASSVGGRGRQPQHF.

The chain combines TRBV12-3 or TRBV12-4 with TRBJ1-5, with TRBD1 as a possible D gene (5 bases). The CDR3 contains 13 residues. The V gene lost 7 bases and the J gene lost 4 bases, with 11 bases spanning the gap. The CDR3 bases are TGTGCCAGCACCCCCAGGGTTAATCAGCCCCAGCATTTT. Translating it yields CASTPRVNQPQHF.

This clonotype appeared once. The chain has TRBV6-2 or TRBV6-3 and TRBJ2-7, with a weak D call TRBD1 (6 bases). Germline CDR1 MNHEY, CDR2 SVGEGT. Trimming stripped 8 bases from V and 3 bases from J, with 20 bases between. This CDR3 region has 15 residues. The DNA for the CDR3 is TGTGCCAGCGGGACGAAGGGGGACAACATCTACGAGCAGTACTTC. Translation gives CASGTKGDNIYEQYF.

This clonotype has at least ten counts. The chain is built from TRBV29-1 and TRBJ1-6; 7 bases are a match to TRBD1. The CDR3 contains 13 residues. The germline gives CDR1 SQVTM, CDR2 ANQGSEA. Trimming cost V 6 bases and J 3 bases; bases outside gene matches: 2. CDR3 sequence (DNA): TGCAGCGTGGGGGACAGCTATAATTCACCCCTCCACTTT. Translation: CSVGDSYNSPLHF.

This sequence joins TRBV10-1 and TRBJ1-2; D not certain. This CDR3 has 18 amino acids. Trimming took 6 bases from V and 2 from J, leaving 25 bases between them. Germline V CDR1 and CDR2: WNHNN, SYGVQD (reference sequence). CDR3 bases: TGCGCCAGCAGCCAAGATCGGCTCAGAAGGGCACGGAACTATGGCTACACCTTC. As protein: CASSQDRLRRARNYGYTF.

This clonotype was counted only a few times. This sequence joins TRBV7-9 and TRBJ1-1; 10 bases map to TRBD1. Germline lookup yields CDR1 SEHNR and CDR2 FQNEAQ (reference sequence). Losses at the gene ends were 10 bases for V and 5 bases for J; bases not matched to a gene: 7. The CDR3 length is 13 residues. The CDR3 region is CATRGQGKTEAFF. DNA for the CDR3: TGTGCCACCCGGGGACAGGGGAAAACTGAAGCTTTCTTT.

In its sample, this clonotype was seen a few times. The chain is built from TRBV19 and TRBJ1-5; a weak D match, TRBD1 (6 bases). Per the germline V gene, CDR1 is LNHDA and CDR2 is SQIVND (reference sequence). The CDR3 extends over 15 amino acids. Deletions cut 9 bases from V and 7 bases from J, with 22 bases between. The CDR3 loop reads CASSYRQGPEQPQHF. The CDR3 bases are TGTGCCAGCAGTTACAGGCAGGGGCCTGAACAGCCCCAGCATTTT.

To note about this clonotype: A much larger clone is a single base away; this may be a read error. The V call is TRBV19, the J call TRBJ1-5; 9 positions match TRBD1. The CDR3 is made up of 14 amino acids. Germline V gives CDR1 LNHDA, CDR2 SQIVND (reference sequence). V trimming: 9 bases; J trimming: 2 bases; junction bases outside the gene matches: 5. The CDR3: CASRQGGGNQPQHF. The DNA for the CDR3 is TGTGCCAGCCGACAGGGGGGAGGCAATCAGCCCCAGCATTTT. The full variable domain, in which reference TRBV19 and TRBJ1-5 provide the parts outside the CDR3, is DGGITQSPKYLFRKEGQNVTLSCEQNLNHDAMYWYRQDPGQGLRLIYYSQIVNDFQKGDIAEGYSVSREKKESFPLTVTSAQKNPTAFYLCASRQGGGNQPQHFGDGTRLSIL.

In its sample, this clonotype was seen many times. This chain links TRBV12-3 or TRBV12-4 with TRBJ1-2, with a tentative D call TRBD1 (6 bases). V dropped 2 bases and J dropped 4 bases, with 8 bases sitting between them. This CDR3 region has 13 residues. For the CDR3, the DNA is TGTGCCAGCAGTTTAAACAGGGTCTATGGCTACACCTTC. Encoded protein: CASSLNRVYGYTF.

Concerning this clonotype: The germline gene is not matched at one end of the junction; a read error may be the cause. This chain links TRBV10-3 with TRBJ2-2; D possibly corresponds to TRBD1 (6 bases). This CDR3 is 15 amino acids long. Per the germline V gene, CDR1 is ENHRY and CDR2 is SYGVKD. The CDR3 bases are TGTGCCAGCAGTTACCGGGGACAAATCACCGGGGAGCTGTTTTTT. Amino acids: CASSYRGQITGELFF.

At least ten counts were recorded for this clonotype. The chain combines TRBV7-9 with TRBJ2-7; D possibly corresponds to TRBD1 (5 bases). In germline, CDR1 is SEHNR, CDR2 FQNEAQ (reference sequence). The CDR3 is made up of 13 amino acids. Trimming cost V 5 bases and J 2 bases, with 10 bases left between them. CDR3 sequence (DNA): TGTGCCAGCAGCGCGGACATCCCCTACGAGCAGTACTTC. Its translation is CASSADIPYEQYF.

The J gene is TRBJ2-7, the V gene TRBV3-1; D is unresolved. V lost 4 bases to trimming and J lost 5 bases, with 12 bases between them. Germline V gene lookup returns CDR1 LGHDT and CDR2 YNNKEL (reference sequence). The CDR3 has 13 amino acids. The CDR3 DNA reads as TGTGCCAGCAGCCTTAACATAGTCCACGAGCAGTACTTC. Translating gives CASSLNIVHEQYF.

The chain uses TRBV29-1 and TRBJ1-5; D not certain. The CDR3 sequence is 13 residues long. Between the trimmed V and J ends, which lost 7 bases and 3 bases, there was a span of 13 bases. Germline CDR1 and CDR2: SQVTM and ANQGSEA. The CDR3 bases are TGCAGCGCTGGTCAGAGTTACAATCAGCCCCAGCATTTT. It codes for CSAGQSYNQPQHF.

This clonotype was observed at least ten times. The CDR3 nucleotides read TGTGCCAGCCGTATTCGGGTTGGGACCGAGCAGTACTTC. Translating gives CASRIRVGTEQYF. This chain joins TRBV12-3 or TRBV12-4 and TRBJ2-7; D tentatively reads TRBD1 or TRBD2 (5 bases each). The germline V and J ends were trimmed by 8 bases and 6 bases, with 17 bases remaining between them. This CDR3 comprises 13 residues.